This TCR beta chain was sequenced for a study of blood T cell repertoires in COVID-19 (dated by TCRdb to 2019 to 2021). The study in broad terms: Samples covering the acute and convalescent phases of COVID-19 were provided by collaborators in the United States, Italy and Spain. Nearly every sample came with metadata listing a de-identified subject ID, COVID-19 status, age in years and sex. The prospective study material was composed of cDNA or gDNA derived from T cells, B-cell-depleted T cells, or PBMCs. Subjects who had been exposed to COVID-19, were actively infected with it, or had recovered from it provided the deeply sampled blood TCRbeta repertoires that made up the dataset. HLA class I and class II types, where available, came from metadata supplied by the sample provider rather than from assay-based typing. Samples came from the ongoing ImmuneRACE study (first 160 participants) plus 1,254 subjects from 6 global collaborators. The repertoires were released in a freely available public database intended as a resource for research on the immune response to SARS-CoV-2. What the work shows at the level of the full study, not this receptor alone: Clinical and demographic metadata were provided uncurated, with the amount varying by source and participant.

In Seattle, one collaborating source enrolled patients while the infection was active and tracked those patients longitudinally over the course of disease. Whole blood was collected in K2EDTA tubes by collaborating institutions according to the institutions' own protocols. Collaborator samples were shipped for TCRbeta analysis as frozen whole blood, isolated PBMCs, or DNA extracted from either sample type. A distance of 11 bases separates the germline ends of V and J, which lose 2 bases and 3 bases respectively. Via the germline V gene, CDR1 is MNHEY and CDR2 SVGAGI. Its CDR3 holds 15 amino acids, cysteine through phenylalanine. Left in the record is the CDR3 DNA by itself, 45 bases read in frame from the first base. TCRbeta CDR3 regions were amplified from genomic DNA using the immunoSEQ Assay, a bias-controlled multiplex PCR. On the study's bioinformatics: The number of nucleated cells in each sample was estimated by amplification of reference gene primers within the assay. Sequence reads were collapsed and filtered to measure the absolute abundance of every unique TCRbeta CDR3 rearrangement. For each sample, productive Simpson clonality was calculated as the square root of Simpson's diversity index across productive rearrangements. Drawn from immuneACCESS, this table holds only the in-frame rearrangements with V and J called that TCRdb kept. Clones are partly lost; checked studies trace under half to an unresolved V gene and leave the rest unexplained. V and J calls and clone size are copied from that table; D and trimming were computed from the DNA. In all, the sample holds about 240,000 clones, and around 90% of those were seen once. The leading ten clones occupy about 0.79% of the sample.

A remark on this clone: No antigen is known for it. Within one base of it there is no much larger clone, and no base qualities were kept.

The receptor's source is a man aged 25 to 45 with COVID-19, enrolled during active disease. Input material: peripheral blood. The sequence is built from TRBV6-5 and TRBJ1-5; D gene: possibly TRBD1, on 5 matching bases. The DNA sequence is TGTGCCAGCAGTTACCGCGGGGCTTCCAATCAGCCCCAGCATTTT. The encoded protein is CASSYRGASNQPQHF.